This T cell receptor (beta chain) was sequenced during a study of sequential checkpoint blockade in melanoma. Study information: Patients were randomized 1:1 to nivolumab-then-ipilimumab or ipilimumab-then-nivolumab first-line. Each arm's sequence ended with maintenance nivolumab.

This table comes from immunoSEQ multiplex PCR, and its TCRdb copy is limited to in-frame clones, with some not included. The sample consists of 15,000 to 25,000 clones, 80% to 90% of them appearing once. Documented treatment: randomized to nivolumab then ipilimumab (arm A) or the reverse (arm B). No patient had prior DNA-damaging chemotherapy. PBMC sorting kept live CD3+CD8+ cells without CD19 or CD56. This CDR3 spans 15 amino acids. V was clipped by 3 bases and J by 6 bases; unmatched bases: 8. The germline V gene has CDR1 SGHRS and CDR2 YFSETQ. The clonotype originates from a human donor with melanoma. The chain is built from TRBV5-1 and TRBJ2-2; 7 bases fit TRBD1. The sample here was CD8+ T cells sorted from blood (inferred from file names), taken from a patient given nivolumab and ipilimumab in sequence. CDR3 residues: CASSSDRDRAGELFF. The DNA for the CDR3 is TGCGCCAGCAGCTCAGACAGGGACCGGGCCGGGGAGCTGTTTTTT. The full variable domain, its missing parts supplied by reference TRBV5-1 and TRBJ2-2, is KAGVTQTPRYLIKTRGQQVTLSCSPISGHRSVSWYQQTPGQGLQFLFEYFSETQRNKGNFPGRFSGRQFSNSRSEMNVSTLELGDSALYLCASSSDRDRAGELFFGEGSRLTVL.